This is a list of T cell receptor beta chains from one sample in a study of blood T cell repertoires in COVID-19. TCRdb's table, derived via immunoSEQ multiplex PCR, lists solely in-frame clones and lacks some. Here the sample spans 200,000 to 250,000 clones, 65% to 85% being singletons. The sample taken for sequencing was peripheral blood. Source of these receptors: a woman in her thirties with COVID-19, enrolled during active disease. Each CDR3 is given with its conserved first and last residue. A D gene is named only where the DNA matches it firmly. Rows give clone size only sometimes, using once, few, many, or a class for an expanded clone.

clone size	V gene	D gene	J gene	CDR3 protein	CDR3 DNA
-	TRBV27	-	TRBJ2-2	CASSSNTGELFF	TGTGCCAGCAGTTCCAATACCGGGGAGCTGTTTTTT
once	TRBV28	TRBD1	TRBJ1-2	CASSNEMNRGFYGYTF	TGTGCCAGCAGTAATGAAATGAACAGGGGTTTTTATGGCTACACCTTC
-	TRBV5-1	-	TRBJ1-1	CASSTHLQGNTEAFF	TGCGCCAGCAGCACACATTTACAGGGGAACACTGAAGCTTTCTTT
-	TRBV27	-	TRBJ2-1	CASSPEAGRSSYNEQFF	TGTGCCAGCAGCCCGGAGGCGGGCCGAAGCTCCTACAATGAGCAGTTCTTC
-	TRBV28	-	TRBJ1-2	CASSLSHRGYTF	TGTGCCAGCAGTTTATCTCACAGGGGCTACACCTTC
-	TRBV6-2/TRBV6-3	TRBD2	TRBJ2-7	CASSYSKSGGPRAYEQYF	TGTGCCAGCAGTTACTCGAAAAGCGGGGGGCCGCGGGCCTACGAGCAGTACTTC
-	TRBV5-4	-	TRBJ2-1	CASSLDSRSNEQFF	TGTGCCAGCAGCTTAGACTCGAGGAGTAATGAGCAGTTCTTC
-	TRBV27	TRBD1	TRBJ2-7	CASSRDRAYEQYF	TGTGCCAGCAGTCGCGACAGGGCCTACGAGCAGTACTTC
-	TRBV5-5	TRBD1	TRBJ2-7	CASSLGGQGTLISYEQYF	TGTGCCAGCAGCTTGGGGGGACAGGGGACGTTGATTTCCTACGAGCAGTACTTC
-	TRBV9	TRBD1	TRBJ2-4	CASSRQGSKNIQYF	TGTGCCAGCAGCCGACAGGGGTCGAAAAACATTCAGTACTTC
once	TRBV6-6	TRBD1	TRBJ1-2	CASSYGTGNLGGYTF	TGTGCCAGCAGTTACGGGACAGGGAATTTGGGTGGCTACACCTTC
-	TRBV19	-	TRBJ2-6	CASSIEATGLGANVLTF	TGTGCCAGTAGTATAGAAGCCACAGGGCTTGGGGCCAACGTCCTGACTTTC
-	TRBV18	-	TRBJ2-3	CASSPNPTSTDTQYF	TGTGCCAGCTCACCCAATCCTACTAGCACAGATACGCAGTATTTT
-	TRBV18	TRBD2	TRBJ2-1	CASSPGLAGEQFF	TGTGCCAGCTCACCGGGACTAGCCGGTGAGCAGTTCTTC
-	TRBV10-3	-	TRBJ2-7	CAISDPGEGGDEQYF	TGTGCCATCAGTGATCCGGGGGAGGGGGGCGACGAGCAGTACTTC
-	TRBV6-4	-	TRBJ2-3	CASSDGGATDTQYF	TGTGCCAGCAGTGACGGGGGGGCCACAGATACGCAGTATTTT
-	TRBV6-6	-	TRBJ1-5	CASSLRAPRDIYSNQPQHF	TGTGCCAGCAGCTTAAGAGCCCCCCGGGACATCTATAGCAATCAGCCCCAGCATTTT
-	TRBV4-2	TRBD1	TRBJ1-1	CASSPSDRYAEAFF	TGTGCCAGCAGCCCTTCGGACAGGTACGCTGAAGCTTTCTTT
-	TRBV28	TRBD1	TRBJ1-1	CASSLSSTGGEEAFF	TGTGCCAGCAGTTTATCCTCAACAGGGGGCGAAGAAGCTTTCTTT